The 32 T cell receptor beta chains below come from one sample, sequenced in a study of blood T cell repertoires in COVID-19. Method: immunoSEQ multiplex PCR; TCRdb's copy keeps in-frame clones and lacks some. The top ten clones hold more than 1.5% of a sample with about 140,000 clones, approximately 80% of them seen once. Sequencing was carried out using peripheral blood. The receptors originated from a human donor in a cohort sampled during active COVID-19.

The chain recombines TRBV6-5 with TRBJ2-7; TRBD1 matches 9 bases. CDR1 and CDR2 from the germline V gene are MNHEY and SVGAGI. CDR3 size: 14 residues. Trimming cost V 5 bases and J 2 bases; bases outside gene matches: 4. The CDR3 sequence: CASSRTGGAYEQYF. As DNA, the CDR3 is TGTGCCAGCAGTCGAACAGGGGGCGCCTACGAGCAGTACTTC.

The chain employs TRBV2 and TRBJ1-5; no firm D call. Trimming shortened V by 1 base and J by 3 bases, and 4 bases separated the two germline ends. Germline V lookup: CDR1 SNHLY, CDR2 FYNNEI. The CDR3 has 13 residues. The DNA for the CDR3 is TGTGCCAGCAGTGAAGGGCTCAATCAGCCCCAGCATTTT. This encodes CASSEGLNQPQHF.

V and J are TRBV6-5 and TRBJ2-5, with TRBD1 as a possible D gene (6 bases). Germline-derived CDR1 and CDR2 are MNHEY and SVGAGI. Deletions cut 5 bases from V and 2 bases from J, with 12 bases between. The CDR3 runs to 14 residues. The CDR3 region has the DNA TGTGCCAGCAGTACCACAGGGTTTCAAGAGACCCAGTACTTC. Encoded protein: CASSTTGFQETQYF.

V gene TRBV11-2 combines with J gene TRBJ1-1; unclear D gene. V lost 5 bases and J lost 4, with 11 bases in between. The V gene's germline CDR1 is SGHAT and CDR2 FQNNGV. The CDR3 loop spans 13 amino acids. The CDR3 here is CASSPDLSTEAFF. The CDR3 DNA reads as TGTGCCAGCAGCCCCGATTTGAGCACTGAAGCTTTCTTT.

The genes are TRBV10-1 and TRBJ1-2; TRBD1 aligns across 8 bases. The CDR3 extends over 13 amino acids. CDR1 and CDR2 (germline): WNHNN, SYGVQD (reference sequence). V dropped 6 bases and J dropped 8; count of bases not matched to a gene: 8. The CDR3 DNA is TGCGCCAGCAGGCGGGACAGGCGACGGGGCTACACCTTC. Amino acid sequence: CASRRDRRRGYTF.

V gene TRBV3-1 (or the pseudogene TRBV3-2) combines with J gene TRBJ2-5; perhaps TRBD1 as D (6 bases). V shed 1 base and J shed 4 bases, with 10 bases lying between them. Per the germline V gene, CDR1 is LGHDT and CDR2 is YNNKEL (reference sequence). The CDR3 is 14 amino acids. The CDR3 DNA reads TGTGCCAGCAGCCAAGCGAGGGGGAGAGAGACCCAGTACTTC. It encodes CASSQARGRETQYF.

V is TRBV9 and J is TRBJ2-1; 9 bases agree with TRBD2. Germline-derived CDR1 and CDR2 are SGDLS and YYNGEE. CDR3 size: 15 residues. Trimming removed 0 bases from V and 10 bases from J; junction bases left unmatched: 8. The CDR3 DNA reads TGTGCCAGCAGCGTAGATGGCGGGAGGGCCGGGGAGCAGTTCTTC. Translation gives CASSVDGGRAGEQFF.

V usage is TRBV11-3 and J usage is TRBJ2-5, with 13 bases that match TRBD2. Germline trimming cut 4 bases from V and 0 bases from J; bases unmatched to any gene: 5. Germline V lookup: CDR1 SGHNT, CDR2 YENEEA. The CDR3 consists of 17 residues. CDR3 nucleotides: TGTGCCAGCAGCTCGGGGACTAGCGGGACTAACCAAGAGACCCAGTACTTC. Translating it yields CASSSGTSGTNQETQYF.

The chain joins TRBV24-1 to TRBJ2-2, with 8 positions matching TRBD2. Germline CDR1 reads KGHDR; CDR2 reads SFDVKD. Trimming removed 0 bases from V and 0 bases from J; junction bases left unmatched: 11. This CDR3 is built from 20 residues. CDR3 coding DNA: TGTGCCACCAGTGATTTGCTAGTCGGGGAAGCGGGAGCGAACACCGGGGAGCTGTTTTTT. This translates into CATSDLLVGEAGANTGELFF.

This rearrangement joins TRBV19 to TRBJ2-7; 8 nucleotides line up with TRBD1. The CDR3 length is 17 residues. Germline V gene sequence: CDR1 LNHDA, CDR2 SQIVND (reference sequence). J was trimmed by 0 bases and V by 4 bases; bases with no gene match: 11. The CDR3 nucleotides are TGTGCCAGTAGTAACCCCCCGACAGGGGTGAGCTCCTACGAGCAGTACTTC. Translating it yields CASSNPPTGVSSYEQYF.

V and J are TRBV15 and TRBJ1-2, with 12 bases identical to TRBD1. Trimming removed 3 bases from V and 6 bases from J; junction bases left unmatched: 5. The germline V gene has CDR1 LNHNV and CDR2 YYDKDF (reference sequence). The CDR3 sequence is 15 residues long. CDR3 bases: TGTGCCACCAGCAGCCCGGGACAGGGGGCCCATGGCTACACCTTC. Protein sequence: CATSSPGQGAHGYTF.

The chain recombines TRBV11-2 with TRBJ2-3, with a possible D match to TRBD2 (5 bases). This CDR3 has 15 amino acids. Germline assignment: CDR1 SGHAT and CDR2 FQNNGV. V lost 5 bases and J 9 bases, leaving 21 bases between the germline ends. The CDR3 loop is CASSPLRLGGSTQYF. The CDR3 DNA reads TGTGCCAGCAGCCCACTGAGACTGGGCGGGTCGACGCAGTATTTT.

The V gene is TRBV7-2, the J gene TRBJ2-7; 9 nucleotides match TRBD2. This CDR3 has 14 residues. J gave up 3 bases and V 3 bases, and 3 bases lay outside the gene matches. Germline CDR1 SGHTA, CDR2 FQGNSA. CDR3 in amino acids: CASSFGGRVYEQYF. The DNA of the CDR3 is TGTGCCAGCAGCTTCGGCGGGAGGGTCTACGAGCAGTACTTC.

This CDR3 is CASTTSGGADGYTF. In DNA, the CDR3 is TGTGCCAGCACCACTTCGGGGGGGGCGGACGGCTACACCTTC. The chain employs TRBV28 and TRBJ1-2; D is perhaps TRBD1 (6 bases). Per the germline V gene, CDR1 is MDHEN and CDR2 is SYDVKM. There are 14 residues in the CDR3. Trimming pared 7 bases from V and 8 bases from J, leaving 20 bases between.

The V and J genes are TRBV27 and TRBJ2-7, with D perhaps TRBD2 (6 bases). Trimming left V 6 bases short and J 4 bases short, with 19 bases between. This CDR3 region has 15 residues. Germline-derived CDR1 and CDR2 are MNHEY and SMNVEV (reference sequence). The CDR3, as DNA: TGTGCCAGCAGCCTTATCGGCGGGGCGGGTTACGAGCAGTACTTC. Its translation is CASSLIGGAGYEQYF.

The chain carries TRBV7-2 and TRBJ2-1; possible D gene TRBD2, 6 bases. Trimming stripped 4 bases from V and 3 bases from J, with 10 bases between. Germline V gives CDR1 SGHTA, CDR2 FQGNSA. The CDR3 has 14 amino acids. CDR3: CASSSGSGYNEQFF. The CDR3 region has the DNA TGTGCCAGCAGCTCCGGTAGCGGCTACAATGAGCAGTTCTTC.

CDR3 nucleotides: TGTGCCAGCAGTGAATCAGGGCGGACGGCTGGGTTAGCAGCTTTCTTT. Amino acid sequence: CASSESGRTAGLAAFF. V and J are TRBV25-1 and TRBJ1-1; D might be TRBD1 (5 bases). Trimming stripped 1 base from V and 10 bases from J, with 22 bases between. The CDR3 sequence is 16 residues long. Germline lookup yields CDR1 MGHDK and CDR2 SYGVNS.

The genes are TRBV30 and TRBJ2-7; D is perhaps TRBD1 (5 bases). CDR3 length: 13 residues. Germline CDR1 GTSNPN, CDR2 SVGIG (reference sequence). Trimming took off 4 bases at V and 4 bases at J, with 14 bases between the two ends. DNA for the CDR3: TGTGCCTGGAAGGCCCAGGGTGTGTACGAGCAGTACTTC. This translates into CAWKAQGVYEQYF.

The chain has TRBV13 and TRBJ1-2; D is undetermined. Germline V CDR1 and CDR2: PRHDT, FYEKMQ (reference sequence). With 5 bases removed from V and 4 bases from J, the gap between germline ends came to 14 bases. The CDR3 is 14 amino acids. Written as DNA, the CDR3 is TGTGCCAGCAGCCCCCAATCGGGGAGCTATGGCTACACCTTC. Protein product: CASSPQSGSYGYTF. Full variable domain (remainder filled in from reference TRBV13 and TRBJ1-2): AAGVIQSPRHLIKEKRETATLKCYPIPRHDTVYWYQQGPGQDPQFLISFYEKMQSDKGSIPDRFSAQQFSDYHSELNMSSLELGDSALYFCASSPQSGSYGYTFGSGTRLTVV.

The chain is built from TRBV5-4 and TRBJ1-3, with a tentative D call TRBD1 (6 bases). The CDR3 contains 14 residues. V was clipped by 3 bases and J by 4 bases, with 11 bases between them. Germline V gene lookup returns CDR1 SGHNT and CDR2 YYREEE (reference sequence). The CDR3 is CASSSGTTGNTIYF. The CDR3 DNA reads TGTGCCAGCAGCTCCGGGACAACGGGAAACACCATATATTTT.

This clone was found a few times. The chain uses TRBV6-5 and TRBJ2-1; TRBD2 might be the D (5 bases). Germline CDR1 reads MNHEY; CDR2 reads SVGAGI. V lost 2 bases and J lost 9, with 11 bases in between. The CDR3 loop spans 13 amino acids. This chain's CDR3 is CASSYRRTAEQFF. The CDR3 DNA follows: TGTGCCAGCAGTTACAGGAGGACTGCTGAGCAGTTCTTC.

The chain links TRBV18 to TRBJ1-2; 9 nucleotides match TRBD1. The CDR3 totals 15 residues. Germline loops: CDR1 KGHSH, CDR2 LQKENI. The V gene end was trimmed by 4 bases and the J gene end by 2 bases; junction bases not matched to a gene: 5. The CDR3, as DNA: TGTGCCAGCTCACGGGACAGGGTAACCAACTATGGCTACACCTTC. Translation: CASSRDRVTNYGYTF.

The CDR3 DNA sequence: TGCGCCAGCAGCGCCGGGACAGGGAATTACAATGAGCAGTTCTTC. Its protein is CASSAGTGNYNEQFF. The chain links TRBV5-1 to TRBJ2-1; 9 bases are shared with TRBD1. Germline V gives CDR1 SGHRS, CDR2 YFSETQ. V was clipped by 4 bases and J by 4 bases; unmatched bases: 6. The CDR3 covers 15 residues.

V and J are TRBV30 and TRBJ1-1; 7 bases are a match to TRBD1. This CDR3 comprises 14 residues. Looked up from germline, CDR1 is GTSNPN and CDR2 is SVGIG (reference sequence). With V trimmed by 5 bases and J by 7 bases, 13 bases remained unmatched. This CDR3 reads CAWGPFRGRSEAFF. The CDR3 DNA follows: TGTGCCTGGGGGCCCTTTAGGGGGCGGAGTGAAGCTTTCTTT. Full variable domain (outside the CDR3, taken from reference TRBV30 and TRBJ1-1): SQTIHQWPATLVQPVGSPLSLECTVEGTSNPNLYWYRQAAGRGLQLLFYSVGIGQISSEVPQNLSASRPQDRQFILSSKKLLLSDSGFYLCAWGPFRGRSEAFFGQGTRLTVV.

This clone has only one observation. CDR3 bases: TGTGCCAGCAGCGTAGCTCCAGGGGACCACTCTGGAAACACCATATATTTT. It encodes CASSVAPGDHSGNTIYF. The chain is built from TRBV9 and TRBJ1-3; maybe TRBD1 (6 bases). Germline CDR1 reads SGDLS; CDR2 reads YYNGEE. The CDR3 has 17 residues. The V end lost 0 bases, the J end lost 0 bases, and 13 bases lay between the germline ends.

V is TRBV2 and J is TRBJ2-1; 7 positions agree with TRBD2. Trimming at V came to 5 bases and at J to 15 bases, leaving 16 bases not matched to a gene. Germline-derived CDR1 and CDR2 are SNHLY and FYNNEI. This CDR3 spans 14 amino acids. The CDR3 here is CASSTGTRGSEWFF. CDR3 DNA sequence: TGTGCCAGCAGTACTGGGACGCGCGGGAGCGAATGGTTCTTC. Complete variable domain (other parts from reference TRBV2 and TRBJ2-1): EPEVTQTPSHQVTQMGQEVILRCVPISNHLYFYWYRQILGQKVEFLVSFYNNEISEKSEIFDDQFSVERPDGSNFTLKIRSTKLEDSAMYFCASSTGTRGSEWFFGPGTRLTVL.

The CDR3 nucleotides read TGTGCTAGTGGTTTGGTACTAAACAGGGGAAGCCATGAGCAGTTCTTC. This sequence encodes CASGLVLNRGSHEQFF. The rearrangement uses TRBV12-5 and TRBJ2-1; 7 bases line up with TRBD1. This CDR3 contains 16 residues. CDR1 is LGHNT and CDR2 is FRNRAP in the germline V gene. J lost 8 bases, V lost 0 bases, and 10 bases had no gene match.

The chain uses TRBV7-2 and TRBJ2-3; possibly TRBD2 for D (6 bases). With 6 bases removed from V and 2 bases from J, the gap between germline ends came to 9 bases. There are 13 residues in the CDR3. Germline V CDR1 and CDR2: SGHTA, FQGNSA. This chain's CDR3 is CASSRDFTDTQYF. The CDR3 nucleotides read TGTGCCAGCAGTCGGGACTTCACAGATACGCAGTATTTT.

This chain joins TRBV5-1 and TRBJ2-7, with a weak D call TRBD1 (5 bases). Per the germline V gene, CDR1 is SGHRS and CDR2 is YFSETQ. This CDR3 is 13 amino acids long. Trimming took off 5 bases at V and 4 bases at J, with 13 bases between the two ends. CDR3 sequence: CASRIRGEYEQYF. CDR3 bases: TGCGCCAGCAGAATAAGGGGCGAATACGAGCAGTACTTC.

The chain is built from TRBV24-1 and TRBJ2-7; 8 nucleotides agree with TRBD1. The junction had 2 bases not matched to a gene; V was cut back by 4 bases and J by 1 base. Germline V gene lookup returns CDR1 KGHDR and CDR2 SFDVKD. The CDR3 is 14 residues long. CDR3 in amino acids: CATSERTGSYEQYF. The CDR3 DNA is TGTGCCACCAGTGAACGGACAGGGTCCTACGAGCAGTACTTC.

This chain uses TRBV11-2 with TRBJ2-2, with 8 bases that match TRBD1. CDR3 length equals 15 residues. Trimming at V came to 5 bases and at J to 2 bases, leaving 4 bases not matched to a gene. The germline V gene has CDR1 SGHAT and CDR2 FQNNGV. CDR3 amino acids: CASSRTGSNTGELFF. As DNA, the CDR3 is TGTGCCAGCAGCCGGACAGGGTCCAACACCGGGGAGCTGTTTTTT. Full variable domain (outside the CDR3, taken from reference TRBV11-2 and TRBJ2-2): EAGVAQSPRYKIIEKRQSVAFWCNPISGHATLYWYQQILGQGPKLLIQFQNNGVVDDSQLPKDRFSAERLKGVDSTLKIQPAKLEDSAVYLCASSRTGSNTGELFFGEGSRLTVL.

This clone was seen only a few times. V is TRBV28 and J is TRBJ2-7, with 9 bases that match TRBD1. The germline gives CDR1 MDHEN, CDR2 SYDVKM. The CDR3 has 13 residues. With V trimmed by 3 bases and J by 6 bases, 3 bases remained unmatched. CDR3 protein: CASSFGTGLEQYF. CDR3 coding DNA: TGTGCCAGCAGTTTTGGGACAGGGCTCGAGCAGTACTTC.